Listed below are T cell receptor beta chains from one sample, sequenced in a study of blood T cell repertoires in COVID-19. Method: immunoSEQ multiplex PCR; TCRdb's copy keeps in-frame clones and lacks some. The sample lists under 40,000 clones, 80% occurring once. The sample comprised peripheral blood. The receptors shown here come from a woman aged 65 to 85 with acute or convalescent COVID-19. The CDR3 runs from the conserved cysteine through the conserved F or W. The order of the fields is CDR3 protein, CDR3 DNA, V gene, J gene, clone size, D gene. D genes are given only for firm matches. Clone size is shown for a subset of rows, as once, few, many or a class of expanded clone.

CASSPRQTNFLMNTEAFF	TGTGCCAGCAGCCCGAGACAGACCAATTTTTTGATGAACACTGAAGCTTTCTTT	TRBV27	TRBJ1-1	-	-
CASRAGGYYGYTF	TGTGCCAGCAGGGCAGGGGGTTACTATGGCTACACCTTC	TRBV6-5	TRBJ1-2	-	TRBD1
CASSAASGGENEQFF	TGTGCCAGCAGTGCGGCTAGCGGGGGGGAAAATGAGCAGTTCTTC	TRBV2	TRBJ2-1	-	TRBD2
CASSLSGNTDTQYF	TGTGCCAGCAGCTTGTCAGGGAACACAGATACGCAGTATTTT	TRBV5-4	TRBJ2-3	-	-
CASSLGNEQFF	TGTGCCAGCAGCCTCGGCAATGAGCAGTTCTTC	TRBV16	TRBJ2-1	few	-
CASSRRTGMNTEAFF	TGTGCCAGCAGCCGACGGACAGGAATGAACACTGAAGCTTTCTTT	TRBV6-5	TRBJ1-1	-	TRBD1
CASQDRVHGYTF	TGTGCCAGCCAAGACAGGGTCCATGGCTACACCTTC	TRBV2	TRBJ1-2	-	TRBD1
CASSYYLTGFDQPQHF	TGTGCCAGCAGTTACTACCTTACAGGGTTCGATCAGCCCCAGCATTTT	TRBV6-5	TRBJ1-5	-	-
CAILYPGGEKLFF	TGTGCCATCCTCTACCCAGGGGGAGAAAAACTGTTTTTT	TRBV2	TRBJ1-4	-	TRBD1
CASSYGLAGAGELFF	TGTGCCAGCAGTTACGGCCTAGCGGGGGCGGGGGAGCTGTTTTTT	TRBV6-6	TRBJ2-2	-	TRBD2
CASSQDGAGGTYNEQFF	TGTGCCAGCAGCCAAGACGGGGCGGGGGGGACCTACAATGAGCAGTTCTTC	TRBV4-2	TRBJ2-1	-	TRBD2
CASKVGQGPSPLHF	TGTGCCAGTAAGGTAGGACAGGGTCCATCACCCCTCCACTTT	TRBV19	TRBJ1-6	-	TRBD1
CASSIQGLIDEQYF	TGTGCCAGTAGTATACAAGGACTCATTGACGAGCAGTACTTC	TRBV19	TRBJ2-7	-	-
CAIRETGYNSPLHF	TGTGCCATCAGGGAGACAGGATATAATTCACCCCTCCACTTT	TRBV10-3	TRBJ1-6	-	-
CASSPDRLNTEAFF	TGTGCCAGCAGCCCGGACAGGTTGAACACTGAAGCTTTCTTT	TRBV7-9	TRBJ1-1	-	TRBD1
CASRSYSSYNEQFF	TGTGCCAGCAGGTCATACAGCTCCTACAATGAGCAGTTCTTC	TRBV2	TRBJ2-1	-	-
CASSLRITGSSYNSPLHF	TGTGCCAGCAGTCTCAGAATTACGGGGAGCTCCTATAATTCACCCCTCCACTTT	TRBV27	TRBJ1-6	-	-
CASSFGQVGPTSPNTGELFF	TGTGCCAGCAGCTTTGGCCAAGTCGGACCGACTAGCCCGAACACCGGGGAGCTGTTTTTT	TRBV12-1	TRBJ2-2	few	-
CASSEFGEKLFF	TGTGCCAGCAGTGAATTCGGGGAAAAACTGTTTTTT	TRBV6-1	TRBJ1-4	-	-
CASSSGQGGGDTQYF	TGTGCCAGCAGTTCCGGACAGGGAGGAGGAGATACGCAGTATTTT	TRBV6-6	TRBJ2-3	-	TRBD1
CAISEEGQGSTYEQYF	TGTGCCATCAGTGAGGAGGGACAGGGGTCCACCTACGAGCAGTACTTC	TRBV10-3	TRBJ2-7	-	TRBD1
CASSQGQKNIQYF	TGTGCCAGCAGCCAAGGACAGAAAAACATTCAGTACTTC	TRBV3-1/TRBV3-2	TRBJ2-4	-	-
CASSHLYEQYF	TGTGCCAGCAGTCACCTATACGAGCAGTACTTC	TRBV27	TRBJ2-7	-	-
CANTVEVIHGYTF	TGTGCTAACACGGTAGAGGTAATCCATGGCTACACCTTC	TRBV27	TRBJ1-2	once	-
CASVPPGQGADTEAFF	TGTGCTAGTGTCCCGCCCGGACAGGGGGCGGACACTGAAGCTTTCTTT	TRBV12-5	TRBJ1-1	-	TRBD1